The clone carrying this T cell receptor (beta chain) has a count of ten or more. The use of a sample-barcoded 5' primer and a J-beta primer mix characterized a second PCR of roughly 7 to 12 cycles. TCRdb re-analysed the 5' RACE reads in MiXCR, keeping a single row per CDR3 protein. The data hold 1.6 million or so distinct CDR3 sequences, with about 32% observed a single time. This CDR3 is 12 amino acids long. Germline values: CDR1 DFQATT, CDR2 SNEGSKA (reference sequence). V gave up 0 bases and J gave up 2 bases, with 3 bases separating them. These data belong to a study of blood T cells in healthy people across ages.

Input material: blood. The sequence was obtained from a woman in her 30s in good health. V and J are TRBV20-1 and TRBJ2-3; D gene uncertain. This chain's CDR3 is CSARELTDTQYF. Written as DNA, the CDR3 is TGCAGTGCTAGAGAGCTCACAGATACGCAGTATTTT.